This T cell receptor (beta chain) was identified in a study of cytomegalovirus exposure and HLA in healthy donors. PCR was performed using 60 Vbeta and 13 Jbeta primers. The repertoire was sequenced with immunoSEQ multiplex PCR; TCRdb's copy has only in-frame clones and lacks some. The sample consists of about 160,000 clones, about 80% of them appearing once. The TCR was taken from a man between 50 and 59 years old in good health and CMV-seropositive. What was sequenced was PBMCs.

The CDR3 loop is CASSLMDRVDTQYF. DNA for the CDR3: TGTGCCAGCAGCTTAATGGACAGGGTTGATACGCAGTATTTT. The genes are TRBV7-8 and TRBJ2-3; 8 nucleotides agree with TRBD1. The CDR3 contains 14 residues. Germline loops: CDR1 SGHVS, CDR2 FQNEAQ. Losses at the gene ends were 2 bases for V and 6 bases for J; bases not matched to a gene: 4.